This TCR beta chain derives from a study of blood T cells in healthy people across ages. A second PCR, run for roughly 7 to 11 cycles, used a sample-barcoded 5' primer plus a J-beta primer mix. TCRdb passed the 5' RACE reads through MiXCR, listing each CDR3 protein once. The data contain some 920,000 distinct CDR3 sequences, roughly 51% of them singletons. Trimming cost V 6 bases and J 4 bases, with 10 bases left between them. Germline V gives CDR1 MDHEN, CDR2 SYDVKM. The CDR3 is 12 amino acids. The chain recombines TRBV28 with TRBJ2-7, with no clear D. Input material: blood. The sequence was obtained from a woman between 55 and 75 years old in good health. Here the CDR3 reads CASSSWEYEQYF. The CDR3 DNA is TGTGCCAGCAGCTCTTGGGAATACGAGCAGTACTTC.